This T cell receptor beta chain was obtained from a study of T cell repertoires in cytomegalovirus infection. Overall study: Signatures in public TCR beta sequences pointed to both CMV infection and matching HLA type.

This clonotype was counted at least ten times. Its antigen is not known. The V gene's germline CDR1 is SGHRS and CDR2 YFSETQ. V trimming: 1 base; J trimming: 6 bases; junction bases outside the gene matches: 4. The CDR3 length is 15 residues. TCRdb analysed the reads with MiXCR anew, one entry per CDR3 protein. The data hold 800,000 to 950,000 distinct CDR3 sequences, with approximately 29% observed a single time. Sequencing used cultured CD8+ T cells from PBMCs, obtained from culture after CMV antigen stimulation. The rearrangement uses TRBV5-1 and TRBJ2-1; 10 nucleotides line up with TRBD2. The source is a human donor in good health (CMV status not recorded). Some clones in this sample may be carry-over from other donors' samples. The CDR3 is CASSLSGGAVNEQFF. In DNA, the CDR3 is TGCGCCAGCAGCTTGAGCGGGGGGGCAGTCAATGAGCAGTTCTTC. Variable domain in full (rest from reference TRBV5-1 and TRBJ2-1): KAGVTQTPRYLIKTRGQQVTLSCSPISGHRSVSWYQQTPGQGLQFLFEYFSETQRNKGNFPGRFSGRQFSNSRSEMNVSTLELGDSALYLCASSLSGGAVNEQFFGPGTRLTVL.